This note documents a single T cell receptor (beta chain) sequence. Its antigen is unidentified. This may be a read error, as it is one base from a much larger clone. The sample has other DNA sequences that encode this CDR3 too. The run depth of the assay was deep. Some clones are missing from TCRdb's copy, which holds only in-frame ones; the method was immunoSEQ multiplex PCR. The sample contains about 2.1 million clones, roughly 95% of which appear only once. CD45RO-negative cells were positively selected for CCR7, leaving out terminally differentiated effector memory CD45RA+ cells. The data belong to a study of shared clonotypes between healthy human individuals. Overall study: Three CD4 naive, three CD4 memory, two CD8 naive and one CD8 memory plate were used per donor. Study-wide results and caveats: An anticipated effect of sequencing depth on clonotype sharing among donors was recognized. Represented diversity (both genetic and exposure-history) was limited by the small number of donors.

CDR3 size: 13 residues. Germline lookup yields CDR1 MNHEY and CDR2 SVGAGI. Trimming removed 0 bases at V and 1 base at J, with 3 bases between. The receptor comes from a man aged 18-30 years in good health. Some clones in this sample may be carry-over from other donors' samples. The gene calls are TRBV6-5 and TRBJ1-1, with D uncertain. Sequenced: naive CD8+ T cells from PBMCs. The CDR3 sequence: CASSYSANTEAFF. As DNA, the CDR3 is TGTGCCAGCAGTTACTCGGCGAACACTGAAGCTTTCTTT.